This T cell receptor beta chain was found in a study of cytomegalovirus exposure and HLA in healthy donors. Study information: Most genotyped donors, over 70% of 398, had Caucasian-associated genetic ancestry. Study findings and constraints: Researchers catalogued some 160 TCR beta chains as cytomegalovirus-associated.

Each donor's status was that of a healthy bone marrow donor. Amplification used 60 Vbeta primers and 13 Jbeta primers. The data were produced by immunoSEQ multiplex PCR, yet TCRdb's version contains in-frame clones alone and is incomplete. The sample has 110,000 to 150,000 clones, roughly 80% seen once. This clone was counted once. What it binds is not known. The CDR3 spans 14 residues. From germline, CDR1 is SGHDT and CDR2 YYEEEE. The V segment lost 0 bases and the J segment 5 bases; nucleotides outside the gene matches: 3. The TCR sequence derives from a female donor in good health and CMV-seronegative. This chain links TRBV5-6 with TRBJ2-7; 9 nucleotides agree with TRBD2. Sample: PBMCs. As DNA, the CDR3 is TGTGCCAGCAGCTTGGGACTAGCGGTCCACGAGCAGTACTTC. It is translated as CASSLGLAVHEQYF. Using reference TRBV5-6 and TRBJ2-7 for the parts outside the CDR3, the full variable domain is DAGVTQSPTHLIKTRGQQVTLRCSPKSGHDTVSWYQQALGQGPQFIFQYYEEEERQRGNFPDRFSGHQFPNYSSELNVNALLLGDSALYLCASSLGLAVHEQYFGPGTRLTVT.